This T cell receptor (beta chain) was observed in a study of shared clonotypes between healthy human individuals. Germline assignment: CDR1 MNHNS and CDR2 SASEGT. Trimming took 6 bases from V and 2 from J; bases not matched to a gene: 6. The CDR3 is 14 residues long. This clone was observed a single time. Only in-frame clones appear in the TCRdb table, and some are missing; sequencing was by immunoSEQ multiplex PCR. This table has some 2,100,000 clones, around 93% appearing once. Naive CD8 cells were CD45RO-negative, positively selected for CCR7, excluding terminally differentiated effector memory CD45RA+ cells.

The sequence was obtained from a young man in good health. Some clones in this sample may be carry-over from other donors' samples. Sequenced: naive CD8+ T cells from PBMCs. The gene calls are TRBV6-1 and TRBJ1-2; 7 positions match TRBD1. The CDR3 sequence: CASRKKQGNYGYTF. The CDR3 nucleotides are TGTGCCAGCAGAAAGAAACAGGGGAACTATGGCTACACCTTC.